This T cell receptor (beta chain) was sequenced in a study of blood T cell repertoires in COVID-19. Germline loops: CDR1 SGHNT, CDR2 YENEEA. This CDR3 spans 15 amino acids. Germline trimming cut 3 bases from V and 3 bases from J; bases unmatched to any gene: 3. Sequencing was performed with immunoSEQ multiplex PCR; in TCRdb, only in-frame clones are kept and a portion is missing. The sample gives 170,000 or so clones, 88% of which show up once; about 6.6% is in the top ten. The chain combines TRBV11-3 with TRBJ2-3, with 10 nucleotides matching TRBD2. The sequence was collected from a woman aged 50 to 60 who had recovered from COVID-19. Sequenced sample: PBMCs or T cells enriched from blood (not recorded which). CDR3 loop: CASSFERGGTDTQYF. The CDR3 nucleotides read TGTGCCAGCAGCTTCGAGCGGGGGGGGACAGATACGCAGTATTTT.